This T cell receptor beta chain was profiled in a study of T-cell memory formation after mild COVID-19. This clonotype was recorded a few times. The CDR3 loop spans 12 amino acids. CDR1 is MGHDK and CDR2 is SYGVNS in the germline V gene. With V trimmed by 7 bases and J by 7 bases, 2 bases remained unmatched. Each CDR3 protein is one row after TCRdb ran MiXCR on the 5' RACE reads. The table has around 150,000 distinct CDR3 sequences, about 14% seen once. This chain connects TRBV25-1 to TRBJ2-1; 9 bases match TRBD2. This TCR was recovered from an adult woman who had mild COVID-19 (a few samples of this study predate the infection). Cell type and time point are not known. Source material: PBMCs or a T cell subset sorted from them (not recorded which). The CDR3 loop reads CASTSGGNEQFF. CDR3 nucleotides: TGTGCCAGCACAAGCGGGGGGAATGAGCAGTTCTTC.